Following are 20 T cell receptor beta chains from one sample sequenced in a study of T cell responses to AZD1222 COVID-19 vaccine. The data were produced by immunoSEQ multiplex PCR, yet TCRdb's version contains in-frame clones alone and is incomplete. The table includes more than 95,000 clones, roughly 86% detected once. This specimen was peripheral blood, taken on day 0 of AZD1222 vaccination. The receptors were sampled from an adult in good health.

The chain uses TRBV10-2 and TRBJ1-1, with TRBD1 as a possible D gene (6 bases). Germline CDR1 WSHSY, CDR2 SAAADI. Trimming left V 7 bases short and J 8 bases short, with 8 bases between. This CDR3 contains 10 residues. Written as DNA, the CDR3 is TGCGCCAGCAAGGGGACAGAAGCTTTCTTT. Its protein product is CASKGTEAFF.

V gene TRBV6-6 combines with J gene TRBJ2-7; a weak D match, TRBD1 (6 bases). V was trimmed by 7 bases and J by 6 bases, leaving 13 bases between them. The length of the CDR3 is 12 residues. Looked up from germline, CDR1 is MNHNY and CDR2 is SVGAGI (reference sequence). The CDR3 reads CASNPQGAEQYF. The CDR3 DNA reads as TGTGCCAGCAACCCACAGGGAGCCGAGCAGTACTTC.

This clone was detected once. This chain connects TRBV6-1 to TRBJ2-2; perhaps TRBD1 as D (5 bases). The CDR3 is 16 residues long. With 3 bases removed from V and 0 bases from J, the gap between germline ends came to 11 bases. Germline loops: CDR1 MNHNS, CDR2 SASEGT. CDR3 sequence (DNA): TGTGCCAGCAGTGATAGACAGTACGCGAACACCGGGGAGCTGTTTTTT. Translation: CASSDRQYANTGELFF.

The chain recombines TRBV12-3 or TRBV12-4 with TRBJ1-1; D is ambiguous. V lost 2 bases and J lost 5, with 9 bases in between. There are 13 residues in the CDR3. CDR3 nucleotide sequence: TGTGCCAGCAGTTTATCGAGATGGACTGAAGCTTTCTTT. Its translation is CASSLSRWTEAFF.

The V gene is TRBV30, the J gene TRBJ1-2; D remains unclear. Looked up from germline, CDR1 is GTSNPN and CDR2 is SVGIG (reference sequence). V lost 3 bases and J lost 8, with 19 bases in between. The CDR3 has 14 residues. The DNA of the CDR3 is TGTGCCTGGAGCTACGGTGCGGTCCCCGGAGGCTACACCTTC. Residues: CAWSYGAVPGGYTF.

The V and J genes are TRBV18 and TRBJ1-4; no firm D call. The length of the CDR3 is 13 residues. The V gene's germline CDR1 is KGHSH and CDR2 LQKENI. The germline V and J ends were trimmed by 3 bases and 7 bases, with 9 bases remaining between them. CDR3 coding DNA: TGTGCCAGCTCACCGTTAGGGTTTGAAAAACTGTTTTTT. Translated: CASSPLGFEKLFF.

The table lists this clone with a count of one. The V and J genes are TRBV7-9 and TRBJ1-6; a weak D match, TRBD1 (6 bases). The CDR3 is 13 residues long. V lost 6 bases and J lost 6, with 9 bases in between. Germline assignment: CDR1 SEHNR and CDR2 FQNEAQ (reference sequence). CDR3 loop: CASRAQGNSPLHF. As DNA, the CDR3 is TGTGCCAGCAGAGCACAGGGTAATTCACCCCTCCACTTT.

V is TRBV3-1 (or the pseudogene TRBV3-2) and J is TRBJ1-1; TRBD1 aligns across 8 bases. The germline CDR1 and CDR2 sequences are LGHDT and YNNKEL (reference sequence). Losses at the gene ends were 3 bases for V and 7 bases for J; bases not matched to a gene: 4. The CDR3 runs 13 residues. The CDR3 region is CASSQGQAYEAFF. DNA of the CDR3: TGTGCCAGCAGCCAGGGACAGGCATATGAAGCTTTCTTT.

This sequence joins TRBV2 and TRBJ2-3, with 10 nucleotides matching TRBD1. The CDR3 spans 15 residues. The germline V gene has CDR1 SNHLY and CDR2 FYNNEI. The trim removed 10 bases at V and 6 bases at J, leaving 13 bases unmatched. CDR3 sequence reads: CAILKGQGHKDTQYF. CDR3 nucleotide sequence: TGTGCCATCCTTAAGGGACAGGGGCACAAGGATACGCAGTATTTT.

In its sample, this clone was seen a few times. The gene calls are TRBV18 and TRBJ2-1, with unresolved D. Germline CDR1 KGHSH, CDR2 LQKENI. This CDR3 region has 16 residues. Trimming stripped 2 bases from V and 3 bases from J, with 14 bases between. Here the CDR3 reads CASSPSALRDYNEQFF. CDR3 bases: TGTGCCAGCTCACCATCCGCACTTCGCGACTACAATGAGCAGTTCTTC.

The rearrangement links TRBV5-4 to TRBJ2-3; D may be TRBD1 (5 bases). Trimming left V 3 bases short and J 2 bases short, with 7 bases between. Germline CDR1 is SGHNT and CDR2 is YYREEE (reference sequence). CDR3 length equals 13 residues. CDR3 sequence reads: CASSSDTTDTQYF. The CDR3 DNA is TGTGCCAGCAGCTCGGACACCACAGATACGCAGTATTTT.

The V gene is TRBV19, the J gene TRBJ2-3, with TRBD2 as a possible D gene (6 bases). Germline CDR1 and CDR2: LNHDA and SQIVND (reference sequence). V lost 6 bases to trimming and J lost 0 bases, with 16 bases between them. This CDR3 region has 16 residues. The CDR3, as DNA: TGTGCCAGTAGACCTGGGACTTTAATAAGCACAGATACGCAGTATTTT. Its protein is CASRPGTLISTDTQYF.

This chain joins TRBV5-6 and TRBJ1-6; D not certain. The CDR3 sequence is 16 residues long. Trimming shortened V by 5 bases and J by 0 bases, and 12 bases separated the two germline ends. CDR1 and CDR2 from the germline V gene are SGHDT and YYEEEE. CDR3 sequence (DNA): TGTGCCAGCAGACCTTCGGTGAGCTCCTATAATTCACCCCTCCACTTT. It codes for CASRPSVSSYNSPLHF.

The chain employs TRBV5-4 and TRBJ1-1; tentatively, D is TRBD1 (5 bases). Germline values: CDR1 SGHNT, CDR2 YYREEE (reference sequence). The CDR3 spans 16 residues. V was shortened by 5 bases and J by 0 bases, with 17 bases between the two germline ends. The CDR3 nucleotides are TGTGCCAGCAGTAAAGACAGAAACCTCATGAACACTGAAGCTTTCTTT. Translating gives CASSKDRNLMNTEAFF. The full variable domain, in which reference TRBV5-4 and TRBJ1-1 provide the parts outside the CDR3, is ETGVTQSPTHLIKTRGQQVTLRCSSQSGHNTVSWYQQALGQGPQFIFQYYREEENGRGNFPPRFSGLQFPNYSSELNVNALELDDSALYLCASSKDRNLMNTEAFFGQGTRLTVV.

The CDR3 protein is CASSLDRGSREQYF. The CDR3 region has the DNA TGTGCCAGCTCGCTGGACAGGGGATCCCGCGAGCAGTACTTC. The genes are TRBV18 and TRBJ2-7; 9 bases are shared with TRBD1. V trimming: 6 bases; J trimming: 6 bases; junction bases outside the gene matches: 9. Per the germline V gene, CDR1 is KGHSH and CDR2 is LQKENI. The CDR3 has 14 amino acids.

Here the CDR3 reads CASTFVGDEAFF. The CDR3 DNA follows: TGTGCCAGCACCTTCGTGGGGGACGAAGCTTTCTTT. This chain links TRBV12-3 or TRBV12-4 with TRBJ1-1, with TRBD1 as a possible D gene (5 bases). Trimming stripped 7 bases from V and 8 bases from J, with 14 bases between. The CDR3 extends over 12 amino acids.

This clone was found a few times. The chain employs TRBV5-1 and TRBJ1-6, with 7 bases fitting TRBD1. The CDR3 runs to 15 residues. Germline CDR1 is SGHRS and CDR2 is YFSETQ. After removal of 4 bases from V and 4 bases from J, the junction contained 5 bases not matched to a gene. CDR3: CASSTGQDYNSPLHF. CDR3 DNA: TGCGCCAGCAGCACAGGACAGGATTATAATTCACCCCTCCACTTT.

This chain connects TRBV3-1 (or the pseudogene TRBV3-2) to TRBJ1-3; perhaps TRBD1 as D (6 bases). Trimming removed 3 bases from V and 4 bases from J, with 13 bases in between. The germline V gene has CDR1 LGHDT and CDR2 YNNKEL (reference sequence). The CDR3 totals 15 residues. The CDR3 coding sequence is TGTGCCAGCAGCCAGTCGGGGGGCCGCGGAAACACCATATATTTT. Protein: CASSQSGGRGNTIYF.

This chain links TRBV30 with TRBJ1-4, with TRBD1 matching over 10 bases. CDR1 and CDR2 from the germline V gene are GTSNPN and SVGIG (reference sequence). The trim removed 1 base at V and 7 bases at J, leaving 15 bases unmatched. CDR3 length: 18 residues. CDR3 bases: TGTGCCTGGAGTGCTCCGGGACAGGGGTCCCTCAGAGCTGAAAAACTGTTTTTT. This codes for CAWSAPGQGSLRAEKLFF.

The CDR3 here is CASSPGTGVPNYGYTF. In DNA, the CDR3 is TGTGCCAGCAGCCCCGGGACAGGGGTTCCTAACTATGGCTACACCTTC. The chain recombines TRBV3-1 (or the pseudogene TRBV3-2) with TRBJ1-2, with TRBD1 identical over 10 bases. V shed 4 bases, J shed 0 bases, and the junction held 5 bases outside the gene matches. Germline loops: CDR1 LGHDT, CDR2 YNNKEL (reference sequence). CDR3 length equals 16 residues.